This T cell receptor (beta chain) was captured in a study of shared T cell receptors in the human thymus. Sequenced by immunoSEQ multiplex PCR; TCRdb stores in-frame clones only, minus some. The table has 500,000 to 850,000 clones, around 87% seen once. This CDR3 comprises 15 residues. Trimming removed 2 bases from V and 4 bases from J, with 9 bases in between. CDR1 is MNHEY and CDR2 is SVGAGI in the germline V gene. These records were also assigned to another study, of human thymus T cells. From that study: Donors consisted of healthy Finnish infants (having corrective surgery for congenital heart defects). The study used thymus tissue resected during corrective heart surgery. There appeared to be biased usage of V and J genes in thymic and blood repertoires. Thymic repertoires of unrelated individuals were reported in related research to overlap highly.

The clonotype comes from a boy under two years old with a congenital heart defect. V and J are TRBV6-5 and TRBJ2-6; no clear D. Sequencing input: thymocytes. DNA for the CDR3: TGTGCCAGCAGTTACCCCCCTGTGGGGGCCAACGTCCTGACTTTC. It encodes CASSYPPVGANVLTF.